Here is one TCR beta chain with its context. CDR1 is SGHTA and CDR2 is FQGNSA in the germline V gene. Between the trimmed V and J ends, which lost 5 bases and 2 bases, there was a span of 16 bases. This CDR3 has 16 residues. The data were taken from a study of blood T cell repertoires in COVID-19. Whole-study context: Sources were T cells, B-cell-depleted T cells, or PBMCs; the material itself was cDNA or gDNA.

Authors' data handling: Reference gene primer amplification yielded estimated nucleated cell counts. Assay: immunoSEQ multiplex PCR; the TCRdb copy retains only in-frame clones and omits some. The V and J calls and clone size are taken from that table; D and trimming were inferred from the DNA. The sample yields fewer than 350,000 clones, roughly 79% seen once. The V call is TRBV7-2, the J call TRBJ1-3; D ambiguous. The clonotype comes from a woman aged 55-70 years with active or convalescent COVID-19. Sequencing was done on a sample of peripheral blood. The CDR3: CASSPRAATAGNTIYF. The CDR3 region has the DNA TGTGCCAGCAGCCCAAGAGCCGCAACTGCTGGAAACACCATATATTTT.